A selection of T cell receptor beta chains follows, all from one sample in a study of CD8 T cells in ankylosing spondylitis. TCRdb analysed the 5' RACE reads with MiXCR anew, one entry per CDR3 protein. The table includes fewer than 550,000 distinct CDR3 sequences, over 4% detected once. The sample consisted of blood, either unsorted or a sorted T cell fraction (not recorded which). These receptors were collected from a male donor with ankylosing spondylitis. CDR3s include the opening cysteine and the closing phenylalanine or tryptophan. The D gene is left open where the match is weak. Some rows have no size entry. The others give once, few or many, or a class for an expanded clone.

CASSSGTYEKLFF TGTGCCAGCAGTTCCGGGACATATGAAAAACTGTTTTTT . 13 TRBJ1-4 many TRBV28
CASSAGDYNEQFF TGCGCCAGCAGTGCGGGAGACTACAATGAGCAGTTCTTC TRBD2 13 TRBJ2-1 many TRBV5-1
CASSSEAAFLYEQYF TGTGCCAGCAGTTCAGAGGCCGCTTTTCTCTACGAGCAGTACTTC . 15 TRBJ2-7 few TRBV28
CATSRDVAYEQYF TGTGCCACCAGCAGAGATGTTGCCTACGAGCAGTACTTC . 13 TRBJ2-7 many TRBV15
CASTGGQDREFYEQYF TGTGCCAGCACCGGGGGACAGGACAGGGAATTCTACGAGCAGTACTTC TRBD1 16 TRBJ2-7 few TRBV12-3/TRBV12-4
CASSSSGRWENEQFF TGTGCCAGCAGTTCTAGCGGGAGGTGGGAAAATGAGCAGTTCTTC TRBD2 15 TRBJ2-1 many TRBV12-3/TRBV12-4
CASSPEGWSGYTF TGCGCCAGCAGCCCGGAAGGGTGGTCTGGCTACACCTTC . 13 TRBJ1-2 many TRBV5-1
CASSISGHRRTNEKLFF TGTGCCAGCAGTATATCGGGACACCGAAGGACTAATGAAAAACTGTTTTTT . 17 TRBJ1-4 many TRBV7-2
CASSQTSGGLEQYF TGCGCCAGCAGCCAAACTTCGGGAGGGCTCGAGCAGTACTTC TRBD2 14 TRBJ2-7 few TRBV4-3
CATQGLAGGEQFF TGCGCCACCCAGGGACTAGCGGGAGGGGAGCAGTTCTTC TRBD2 13 TRBJ2-1 many TRBV5-1
CASSFRDTYNEQFF TGTGCCAGCAGCTTCCGGGACACCTACAATGAGCAGTTCTTC . 14 TRBJ2-1 many TRBV9
CASSTTGEVGYTF TGCGCCAGCAGCACGACAGGGGAGGTCGGCTACACCTTC TRBD1 13 TRBJ1-2 many TRBV5-1
CASSLWAGQETQYF TGTGCCAGCAGCTTGTGGGCGGGTCAAGAGACCCAGTACTTC . 14 TRBJ2-5 many TRBV5-5
CASSLGLPGLAVWEFF TGTGCCAGCAGCTTAGGGTTGCCGGGACTAGCGGTCTGGGAGTTCTTC TRBD2 16 TRBJ2-1 . TRBV7-9
CASSLGEYGYTF TGTGCCAGCAGTCTTGGGGAGTATGGCTACACCTTC . 12 TRBJ1-2 many TRBV28
CASSQDLDGASGSETQYF TGCGCCAGCAGCCAAGATCTGGACGGTGCTAGCGGGAGTGAGACCCAGTACTTC TRBD2 18 TRBJ2-5 many TRBV4-3
CASSSDRDVWNSPLHF TGTGCCAGCAGCTCAGACAGGGACGTCTGGAATTCACCCCTCCACTTT TRBD1 16 TRBJ1-6 many TRBV7-9
CASRKRRGTTYNSPLHF TGTGCCAGCAGGAAAAGGCGCGGGACAACTTATAATTCACCCCTCCACTTT . 17 TRBJ1-6 many TRBV7-8
CASSLTSGSPEQFF TGCGCCAGCAGCTTAACTAGCGGGAGCCCTGAGCAGTTCTTC TRBD2 14 TRBJ2-1 many TRBV5-1
CASRPGFQETQYF TGTGCCAGCAGGCCGGGATTCCAAGAGACCCAGTACTTC . 13 TRBJ2-5 many TRBV6-1
CASTPLGGFYNEQFF TGTGCCAGCACTCCTTTGGGGGGGTTCTACAATGAGCAGTTCTTC TRBD2 15 TRBJ2-1 many TRBV12-3/TRBV12-4
CASSHSGSTNEQFF TGCGCCAGCAGCCATAGCGGGAGTACGAATGAGCAGTTCTTC TRBD2 14 TRBJ2-1 many TRBV5-1
CASSLSPGQATFANTGELFF TGTGCCAGCAGCTTATCCCCCGGACAGGCCACGTTCGCGAACACCGGGGAGCTGTTTTTT TRBD1 20 TRBJ2-2 many TRBV11-1
CASSLPRGTVSGNTIYF TGCGCCAGCAGCCTGCCCAGAGGGACAGTCTCTGGAAACACCATATATTTT TRBD1 17 TRBJ1-3 many TRBV4-1
CASIRAGKMNTGELFF TGTGCCAGCATAAGGGCTGGCAAGATGAACACCGGGGAGCTGTTTTTT . 16 TRBJ2-2 many TRBV7-9
CASSLIPYDLNTEAFF TGCGCCAGCAGCTTGATTCCCTACGACTTGAACACTGAAGCTTTCTTT . 16 TRBJ1-1 many TRBV5-1
CASSLANRGGGYTF TGTGCCAGCAGTCTAGCTAACAGGGGGGGAGGCTACACCTTC TRBD1 14 TRBJ1-2 . TRBV7-6
CASSPTGLEQFF TGTGCCAGCAGCCCCACGGGACTTGAGCAGTTCTTC . 12 TRBJ2-1 many TRBV7-6
CASSTSGSSYEQYF TGCGCCAGCAGCACTAGCGGGAGCTCCTACGAGCAGTACTTC TRBD2 14 TRBJ2-7 many TRBV5-1
CASSHRAGGSGANVLTF TGCGCCAGCAGCCACCGGGCGGGAGGCTCTGGGGCCAACGTCCTGACTTTC TRBD2 17 TRBJ2-6 . TRBV4-3
CASSFPGMETQYF TGTGCCAGCAGCTTTCCGGGGATGGAGACCCAGTACTTC . 13 TRBJ2-5 many TRBV7-2
CASSLASGGKETQYF TGCGCCAGCAGCTTGGCTAGTGGAGGGAAAGAGACCCAGTACTTC . 15 TRBJ2-5 many TRBV5-1
CATPPGTQYF TGCGCCACCCCCCCCGGGACCCAGTACTTC . 10 TRBJ2-5 many TRBV5-1
CASSEDLAGGFSGELFF TGTGCCAGCAGCGAAGACCTAGCGGGAGGCTTTTCCGGGGAGCTGTTTTTT TRBD2 17 TRBJ2-2 many TRBV7-8
CASSLGAGAETQYF TGTGCCAGCAGCCTTGGAGCGGGGGCAGAGACCCAGTACTTC TRBD2 14 TRBJ2-5 many TRBV25-1
CSVVDRDEKLFF TGCAGCGTTGTGGACAGGGATGAAAAACTGTTTTTT TRBD1 12 TRBJ1-4 many TRBV29-1
CASSKRDSSYEQYF TGTGCCAGCAGCAAGCGGGACAGCTCCTACGAGCAGTACTTC . 14 TRBJ2-7 many TRBV6-2/TRBV6-3
CASSYGGPYGYTF TGTGCCAGCAGTTACGGGGGGCCCTATGGCTACACCTTC . 13 TRBJ1-2 many TRBV6-6
CASGGSVFRDYGYTF TGTGCCAGCGGGGGTAGCGTCTTTAGGGACTATGGCTACACCTTC . 15 TRBJ1-2 few TRBV3-1
CASSRDSHVTQYF TGTGCCAGCAGTCGGGACAGCCATGTTACGCAGTATTTT TRBD1 13 TRBJ2-3 many TRBV12-3/TRBV12-4
CASSPRTGDDSPLHF TGTGCCAGCAGCCCACGGACAGGGGACGATTCACCCCTCCACTTT TRBD1 15 TRBJ1-6 many TRBV7-2
CSAQSDSEIQPQHF TGCAGTGCACAGTCAGACAGCGAAATTCAGCCCCAGCATTTT . 14 TRBJ1-5 . TRBV20-1
CASSSGPLMNTEAFF TGTGCCAGCAGTTCCGGACCGCTAATGAACACTGAAGCTTTCTTT . 15 TRBJ1-1 many TRBV28
CASSSGIEYNEQFF TGTGCCAGCAGCTCCGGAATCGAGTACAATGAGCAGTTCTTC . 14 TRBJ2-1 many TRBV7-9
CASRIQGDTTNYGYTF TGCGCCAGCCGAATCCAGGGCGATACGACTAACTATGGCTACACCTTC . 16 TRBJ1-2 many TRBV5-1
CAWLAGTSTDTQYF TGTGCCTGGCTAGCGGGGACTAGCACAGATACGCAGTATTTT TRBD2 14 TRBJ2-3 once TRBV30
CCANYRGRRLDTEAFF TGCTGTGCCAACTACAGGGGGCGGCGACTGGACACTGAAGCTTTCTTT TRBD1 16 TRBJ1-1 . TRBV20-1
CSVDGGYPGGYTF TGCAGCGTTGATGGGGGGTATCCGGGTGGCTACACCTTC . 13 TRBJ1-2 many TRBV29-1
CASSVTGRYTGELFF TGTGCCAGCAGTGTAACGGGACGATACACCGGGGAGCTGTTTTTT . 15 TRBJ2-2 . TRBV27
CSTKTGQETQYF TGCAGCACTAAGACAGGACAAGAGACCCAGTACTTC . 12 TRBJ2-5 many TRBV29-1
CASRDRGLNTEAFF TGTGCCAGCAGGGACAGGGGGCTGAACACTGAAGCTTTCTTT TRBD1 14 TRBJ1-1 . TRBV28
CASSGGLPGAFF TGTGCCAGCAGCGGGGGTCTCCCGGGAGCTTTCTTT . 12 TRBJ1-1 many TRBV5-4
CASSLDQMNTEAFF TGCGCCAGCAGCTTAGACCAGATGAACACTGAAGCTTTCTTT . 14 TRBJ1-1 many TRBV5-1
CASSFFRVGQPQHF TGTGCCAGCAGTTTCTTCAGGGTAGGACAGCCCCAGCATTTT . 14 TRBJ1-5 many TRBV12-3/TRBV12-4
CASSGRTSGTDTQYF TGTGCCAGCAGCGGGCGGACTAGCGGCACAGATACGCAGTATTTT TRBD2 15 TRBJ2-3 many TRBV9
CASSLGAANYGYTF TGTGCCAGCAGCTTAGGGGCAGCCAACTATGGCTACACCTTC . 14 TRBJ1-2 many TRBV7-2
CASSYSGLLNQETQYF TGTGCCAGCAGTTACTCGGGACTTTTAAACCAAGAGACCCAGTACTTC . 16 TRBJ2-5 many TRBV6-5
CASSSPTLRNTIYF TGTGCCAGCAGTTCTCCGACTTTGAGGAACACCATATATTTT . 14 TRBJ1-3 many TRBV28
CASILEESGANVLTF TGCGCCAGCATTCTGGAGGAGTCCGGGGCCAACGTCCTGACTTTC . 15 TRBJ2-6 many TRBV5-1
CASSLGTGGLETQYF TGTGCCAGCAGCTTGGGGACAGGGGGATTGGAGACCCAGTACTTC TRBD1 15 TRBJ2-5 . TRBV5-6